This T cell receptor beta chain emerged from a study of T cells in localized non-small cell lung cancer. V was pared by 4 bases and J by 9 bases, with 8 bases of the junction left unmatched. The CDR3 has 15 amino acids. Germline CDR1 reads SGDLS; CDR2 reads YYNGEE. General study results and limits: It remains possible that heterogeneity exists, since only one tumor region was sequenced. Tumor trailed uninvolved adjacent lung in T cell clonality, which peaked there.

The protocol was immunoSEQ multiplex PCR, while the TCRdb copy is restricted to in-frame clones and leaves out a portion. The sample has tens of thousands of clones; 85% to 95% are singletons. About this clone: No antigen is known for it.

This sample comprised peripheral blood mononuclear cells, obtained before any cancer treatment. J is TRBJ1-6 and V is TRBV9; 9 bases agree with TRBD1. The TCR comes from a female donor at least 60 years old with stage II lung adenocarcinoma. CDR3: CASSPRDRVASPLHF. The CDR3 nucleotides are TGTGCCAGCAGCCCCCGGGACAGGGTGGCTTCACCCCTCCACTTT.